Following are 30 T cell receptor beta chains from one sample sequenced in a study of T cell responses to AZD1222 COVID-19 vaccine. The protocol was immunoSEQ multiplex PCR, while the TCRdb copy is restricted to in-frame clones and leaves out a portion. The sample records tens of thousands of clones, about 81% being singletons. This specimen consisted of peripheral blood, obtained 28 days after the second AZD1222 dose. The receptors originated from an adult who received the AZD1222 COVID-19 vaccine.

This chain joins TRBV19 and TRBJ2-1; D call uncertain. The CDR3 is made up of 15 amino acids. Germline-derived CDR1 and CDR2 are LNHDA and SQIVND (reference sequence). Trimming took off 5 bases at V and 0 bases at J, with 11 bases between the two ends. CDR3 nucleotides: TGTGCCAGTAGTCCGGTAGCAGGCTCCTACAATGAGCAGTTCTTC. As protein: CASSPVAGSYNEQFF.

The genes are TRBV19 and TRBJ2-5; D might be TRBD1 (5 bases). The V gene lost 6 bases and the J gene lost 5 bases, with 13 bases spanning the gap. This CDR3 has 13 amino acids. Germline-derived CDR1 and CDR2 are LNHDA and SQIVND (reference sequence). The CDR3 region has the DNA TGTGCCAGTAGCGGCAGGGTAAGGGAGACCCAGTACTTC. Translating gives CASSGRVRETQYF.

V gene TRBV6-2 or TRBV6-3 combines with J gene TRBJ2-3; D remains unclear. Trimming cost V 4 bases and J 5 bases, with 7 bases left between them. This CDR3 region has 12 residues. CDR1 MNHEY and CDR2 SVGEGT come from the germline V gene. CDR3 DNA: TGTGCCAGCAGTTTGCGAGAAGATACGCAGTATTTT. This translates into CASSLREDTQYF.

The V gene is TRBV3-1 (or the pseudogene TRBV3-2), the J gene TRBJ1-2, with a weak D call TRBD1 (6 bases). Germline-derived CDR1 and CDR2 are LGHDT and YNNKEL (reference sequence). This CDR3 has 14 residues. Trimming removed 5 bases from V and 8 bases from J, with 18 bases in between. The CDR3 protein is CASSTQDRDIGYTF. DNA for the CDR3: TGTGCCAGCAGCACACAGGATCGGGACATAGGCTACACCTTC.

The rearrangement joins TRBV6-1 to TRBJ2-7; TRBD1 matches 7 bases. The germline gives CDR1 MNHNS, CDR2 SASEGT. With V trimmed by 0 bases and J by 4 bases, 3 bases remained unmatched. The CDR3 length is 14 residues. CDR3 residues: CASSEAGTEYEQYF. The CDR3 region has the DNA TGTGCCAGCAGTGAAGCAGGGACAGAGTACGAGCAGTACTTC.

The chain combines TRBV19 with TRBJ2-1; the D is unclear. V lost 7 bases and J 5 bases, leaving 15 bases between the germline ends. Germline V gene data show CDR1 as LNHDA and CDR2 as SQIVND (reference sequence). The CDR3 has 14 residues. The CDR3 region is CASNPLYQDNEQFF. CDR3 sequence (DNA): TGTGCCAGTAACCCACTCTACCAAGACAATGAGCAGTTCTTC.

This chain connects TRBV10-3 to TRBJ2-7; the match to TRBD2 covers 13 bases. Unmatched junction bases numbered 12, after V lost 2 bases and J lost 2 bases. CDR1 ENHRY and CDR2 SYGVKD come from the germline V gene. The CDR3 is 19 amino acids. The CDR3 bases are TGTGCCATCAGTGAGCGAGGAGGGCAGACTAGCGGGAGGACCTACGAGCAGTACTTC. This sequence encodes CAISERGGQTSGRTYEQYF.

The CDR3 coding sequence is TGCGCCAGCAGCTTCCGACAGGGGAACTACGAGCAGTACTTC. Translation: CASSFRQGNYEQYF. The rearrangement joins TRBV5-1 to TRBJ2-7; TRBD1 matches 8 bases. The CDR3 is 14 amino acids. Germline loops: CDR1 SGHRS, CDR2 YFSETQ. Trimming cost V 2 bases and J 3 bases; bases outside gene matches: 4.

V is TRBV6-2 or TRBV6-3 and J is TRBJ2-1, with 11 positions matching TRBD2. Germline V gene data show CDR1 as MNHEY and CDR2 as SVGEGT. The CDR3 has 16 amino acids. The V segment lost 1 base and the J segment 4 bases; nucleotides outside the gene matches: 3. CDR3 region: CASSYLTSGEYNEQFF. CDR3 in DNA: TGTGCCAGCAGTTACTTGACTAGCGGGGAATACAATGAGCAGTTCTTC.

This clone appeared a few times. This chain joins TRBV6-5 and TRBJ2-2; D gene uncertain. CDR1 is MNHEY and CDR2 is SVGAGI in the germline V gene. Between the trimmed V and J ends, which lost 0 bases and 0 bases, there was a span of 5 bases. This CDR3 contains 15 residues. CDR3 amino acids: CASSYSSSNTGELFF. Here the CDR3 DNA reads TGTGCCAGCAGTTACTCAAGTTCGAACACCGGGGAGCTGTTTTTT.

The V call is TRBV9, the J call TRBJ2-3, with D possibly being TRBD2 (5 bases). V was cut by 0 bases and J by 5 bases, with 10 bases left in between. Germline CDR1 and CDR2: SGDLS and YYNGEE. This CDR3 has 14 amino acids. CDR3 DNA sequence: TGTGCCAGCAGCGTAGGCGCGGGCAGAGATACGCAGTATTTT. Translation gives CASSVGAGRDTQYF.

The chain carries TRBV27 and TRBJ1-2, with D perhaps TRBD1 (5 bases). CDR1 is MNHEY and CDR2 is SMNVEV in the germline V gene (reference sequence). The V end was cut by 5 bases, the J end by 0 bases, with 22 bases between. The CDR3 loop spans 18 amino acids. The CDR3 sequence is CASSTRVGQGRANYGYTF. CDR3 DNA sequence: TGTGCCAGCAGTACCCGAGTAGGGCAGGGAAGAGCTAACTATGGCTACACCTTC.

The chain combines TRBV19 with TRBJ2-7, with D perhaps being TRBD1 or TRBD2 (5 bases each). The CDR3 length is 14 residues. Germline V lookup: CDR1 LNHDA, CDR2 SQIVND (reference sequence). V gave up 6 bases and J gave up 4 bases, with 16 bases separating them. The CDR3 nucleotides are TGTGCCAGTAGGTCCGGGACCGAGGGATACGAGCAGTACTTC. This codes for CASRSGTEGYEQYF.

This chain uses TRBV15 with TRBJ2-1, with 8 bases that match TRBD2. Germline CDR1 LNHNV, CDR2 YYDKDF (reference sequence). The V segment lost 0 bases and the J segment 0 bases; nucleotides outside the gene matches: 19. The CDR3 consists of 22 residues. The CDR3 is CATSRDYPGSGMLAGSYNEQFF. For the CDR3, the DNA is TGTGCCACCAGCAGAGATTATCCGGGTAGCGGGATGCTAGCTGGCTCCTACAATGAGCAGTTCTTC.

This clone occurred once. V gene TRBV5-1 combines with J gene TRBJ2-3; no firm D call. The ends were cut back, 5 bases at V and 0 bases at J, with 7 bases in the middle. Germline-derived CDR1 and CDR2 are SGHRS and YFSETQ. CDR3 length equals 13 residues. The CDR3 here is CASRPDSTDTQYF. The CDR3 DNA follows: TGCGCCAGCAGACCTGACAGCACAGATACGCAGTATTTT.

V gene TRBV2 combines with J gene TRBJ2-1, with unresolved D. Trimming stripped 2 bases from V and 4 bases from J, with 9 bases between. CDR3 length: 14 residues. The germline CDR1 and CDR2 sequences are SNHLY and FYNNEI. CDR3 sequence (DNA): TGTGCCAGCAGTGAACTAGTCCAATACAATGAGCAGTTCTTC. Translated: CASSELVQYNEQFF.

The chain links TRBV6-5 to TRBJ2-5; 7 bases map to TRBD1. The CDR3 is made up of 14 amino acids. CDR1 and CDR2 from the germline V gene are MNHEY and SVGAGI. V lost 6 bases, J lost 4 bases, and 8 bases stayed unmatched. CDR3 nucleotides: TGTGCCAGCAGGGACCGGACAGGTGGAGAGACCCAGTACTTC. Translation gives CASRDRTGGETQYF.

This chain uses TRBV19 with TRBJ2-2; D is possibly TRBD1 (6 bases). Germline V gives CDR1 LNHDA, CDR2 SQIVND (reference sequence). V gave up 1 base and J gave up 7 bases, with 7 bases separating them. The CDR3 runs 13 residues. CDR3 sequence (DNA): TGTGCCAGTAGTATAGCAGGGGTCGGGGAGCTGTTTTTT. Translating gives CASSIAGVGELFF.

CDR3 sequence: CASSPPGQVQQWFF. The CDR3 DNA is TGTGCCAGCAGTCCTCCGGGACAGGTTCAGCAGTGGTTCTTC. The chain carries TRBV28 and TRBJ2-1; 8 bases fit TRBD1. Germline trimming cut 5 bases from V and 15 bases from J; bases unmatched to any gene: 15. The CDR3 covers 14 residues. Germline V gene lookup returns CDR1 MDHEN and CDR2 SYDVKM.

This clone has more than one count but fewer than ten. This chain's CDR3 is CAISGGQWRDTEAFF. The CDR3 coding sequence is TGTGCCATCAGTGGGGGACAGTGGAGGGACACTGAAGCTTTCTTT. The rearrangement joins TRBV10-3 to TRBJ1-1; 7 bases agree with TRBD1. CDR3 length: 15 amino acids. From germline, CDR1 is ENHRY and CDR2 SYGVKD. V shed 4 bases, J shed 3 bases, and the junction held 8 bases outside the gene matches.

This rearrangement joins TRBV7-9 to TRBJ2-7; D possibly corresponds to TRBD2 (6 bases). The CDR3 covers 14 residues. V lost 8 bases and J 0 bases, leaving 14 bases between the germline ends. Germline CDR1 reads SEHNR; CDR2 reads FQNEAQ (reference sequence). Here the CDR3 DNA reads TGTGCCAGCGGAGGGGTTGGAAGCTCCTACGAGCAGTACTTC. Its protein is CASGGVGSSYEQYF.

The rearrangement joins TRBV6-5 to TRBJ2-7; possibly TRBD1 for D (5 bases). The ends were cut back, 6 bases at V and 2 bases at J, with 11 bases in the middle. Germline lookup yields CDR1 MNHEY and CDR2 SVGAGI. The CDR3 spans 13 residues. The CDR3 spells CASSPGFTYEQYF. CDR3 bases: TGTGCCAGCAGCCCAGGGTTTACCTACGAGCAGTACTTC.

The rearrangement uses TRBV14 and TRBJ1-3, with 8 nucleotides matching TRBD1. Germline-derived CDR1 and CDR2 are SGHDN and FVKESK. J was trimmed by 1 base and V by 0 bases; bases with no gene match: 8. The CDR3 is made up of 18 amino acids. The CDR3 loop reads CASSQDWWQGASGNTIYF. The CDR3 region has the DNA TGTGCCAGCAGCCAAGATTGGTGGCAGGGGGCTTCTGGAAACACCATATATTTT.

V gene TRBV2 combines with J gene TRBJ1-4; 7 nucleotides agree with TRBD1. The V and J ends lost 6 bases and 3 bases, in that order; junction bases with no gene match: 4. CDR3 length equals 14 residues. Germline CDR1 and CDR2: SNHLY and FYNNEI. CDR3 sequence reads: CASRPTGPNEKLFF. The CDR3 DNA reads as TGTGCCAGCAGACCGACAGGGCCTAATGAAAAACTGTTTTTT.

The gene calls are TRBV7-2 and TRBJ1-6, with a tentative D call TRBD1 (6 bases). Germline-derived CDR1 and CDR2 are SGHTA and FQGNSA. The CDR3 is made up of 18 amino acids. Between the trimmed V and J ends, which lost 3 bases and 0 bases, there was a span of 15 bases. CDR3 coding DNA: TGTGCCAGCAGCTTGTCGACAGGCGGAAGCTCCTATAATTCACCCCTCCACTTT. Its protein product is CASSLSTGGSSYNSPLHF.

This clone turned up a few times. The CDR3 loop is CASNRFTGNTEAFF. The CDR3 coding sequence is TGTGCCAGCAACCGATTTACAGGGAACACTGAAGCTTTCTTT. This chain links TRBV11-2 with TRBJ1-1, with D possibly matching TRBD1 (5 bases). Trimming pared 7 bases from V and 1 base from J, leaving 13 bases between. The V gene's germline CDR1 is SGHAT and CDR2 FQNNGV. CDR3 length: 14 residues.

CDR3 residues: CASIERTDERREQYF. The CDR3 DNA sequence: TGTGCCAGCATCGAACGGACAGACGAACGGAGGGAGCAGTACTTC. The chain has TRBV6-5 and TRBJ2-7; the D gene is possibly TRBD1 (6 bases). Germline V gene sequence: CDR1 MNHEY, CDR2 SVGAGI. V was pared by 7 bases and J by 7 bases, with 23 bases between. The CDR3 has 15 amino acids.

This chain uses TRBV4-1 with TRBJ2-1; 9 bases fit TRBD2. The CDR3 has 17 residues. The V and J ends lost 4 bases and 5 bases, in that order; junction bases with no gene match: 12. Germline V gives CDR1 MGHRA, CDR2 YSYEKL. CDR3 amino acids: CASSPFGAGGFDNEQFF. Written as DNA, the CDR3 is TGCGCCAGCAGCCCCTTCGGGGCGGGAGGGTTCGACAATGAGCAGTTCTTC.

The genes are TRBV5-4 and TRBJ2-1; 9 nucleotides line up with TRBD2. The germline gives CDR1 SGHNT, CDR2 YYREEE (reference sequence). V was clipped by 5 bases and J by 5 bases; unmatched bases: 8. CDR3 length equals 15 residues. The CDR3 here is CASSKSGRINNEQFF. The DNA of the CDR3 is TGTGCCAGCAGTAAGAGCGGGAGGATTAACAATGAGCAGTTCTTC.

This clone was seen more than once but under ten times. Here the CDR3 DNA reads TGTGCCAGCAGCCCCCCCGGACTAGCGGGACAAGAGACCCAGTACTTC. Encoded protein: CASSPPGLAGQETQYF. The J gene is TRBJ2-5, the V gene TRBV13; 12 nucleotides line up with TRBD2. Germline V gene lookup returns CDR1 PRHDT and CDR2 FYEKMQ (reference sequence). V lost 5 bases, J lost 2 bases, and 6 bases stayed unmatched. The CDR3 is 16 amino acids. The whole variable domain, filled in from reference TRBV13 and TRBJ2-5, reads AAGVIQSPRHLIKEKRETATLKCYPIPRHDTVYWYQQGPGQDPQFLISFYEKMQSDKGSIPDRFSAQQFSDYHSELNMSSLELGDSALYFCASSPPGLAGQETQYFGPGTRLLVL.